Presented here are 23 T cell receptor beta chains from one specimen sequenced in a study of T-cell reconstitution after alpha-beta-depleted transplantation in children. Unique molecular identifiers tagged the TCRbeta library. TCRdb re-analysed the PCR reads in MiXCR, keeping a single row per CDR3 protein. The sample lists roughly 120,000 distinct CDR3 sequences; 9% to 12% were seen once. Sequencing used PBMCs, obtained before TCRalphabeta/CD19-depleted stem cell transplant. The receptor set was obtained from a boy younger than 10 with acute lymphoblastic leukemia, due to receive a stem cell transplant.

V is TRBV12-3 or TRBV12-4 and J is TRBJ2-3; TRBD1 agrees at 7 bases. The CDR3 is made up of 18 amino acids. V was pared by 7 bases and J by 1 base, with 17 bases of the junction left unmatched. The CDR3 DNA reads TGTGCCAGCACTCTCGACAGGGTTGGAATTAGGGGCACAGATACGCAGTATTTT. Translated: CASTLDRVGIRGTDTQYF.

This clonotype was found a few times. The gene calls are TRBV7-9 and TRBJ1-1; maybe TRBD1 (6 bases). Germline V gives CDR1 SEHNR, CDR2 FQNEAQ (reference sequence). Trimming took off 6 bases at V and 3 bases at J, with 20 bases between the two ends. The CDR3 is 16 residues long. The CDR3 DNA reads as TGTGCCAGCAGTCAATCTTCAGGGGTGGGAGACACTGAAGCTTTCTTT. Translation gives CASSQSSGVGDTEAFF.

This clonotype was seen many times. This chain connects TRBV15 to TRBJ2-3; D gene unclear. Germline V gene lookup returns CDR1 LNHNV and CDR2 YYDKDF (reference sequence). Trimming pared 2 bases from V and 5 bases from J, leaving 8 bases between. The CDR3 extends over 13 amino acids. The CDR3 here is CATSRSIIDTQYF. The CDR3 DNA is TGTGCCACCAGCAGAAGTATAATAGATACGCAGTATTTT.

The V and J genes are TRBV5-1 and TRBJ1-2; D not certain. V lost 0 bases, J lost 5 bases, and 17 bases lay in between. This CDR3 is built from 16 residues. Germline V gives CDR1 SGHRS, CDR2 YFSETQ. CDR3 DNA sequence: TGCGCCAGCAGCTTGGGCGAGCGCCGTGCGAAGTATGGCTACACCTTC. Translation: CASSLGERRAKYGYTF.

This chain connects TRBV11-2 to TRBJ2-2; D may correspond to TRBD1 or TRBD2 (5 bases each). Germline lookup yields CDR1 SGHAT and CDR2 FQNNGV. V dropped 4 bases and J dropped 5 bases, with 17 bases sitting between them. CDR3 length: 16 residues. In DNA form, the CDR3 reads TGTGCCAGCAGCTCCCTTATGGGGGTAGGGACCGGGGAGCTGTTTTTT. Protein sequence: CASSSLMGVGTGELFF.

This clonotype was detected only a few times. The chain recombines TRBV7-9 with TRBJ2-2, with D perhaps matching TRBD2 (6 bases). This CDR3 has 14 residues. The V end lost 0 bases, the J end lost 6 bases, and 8 bases lay between the germline ends. CDR1 and CDR2 (germline): SEHNR, FQNEAQ (reference sequence). The CDR3 protein is CASSLAEGAGELFF. The CDR3 DNA reads TGTGCCAGCAGCTTAGCGGAGGGAGCCGGGGAGCTGTTTTTT.

This clonotype was observed many times. The chain carries TRBV20-1 and TRBJ2-1; no clear D gene. CDR1 and CDR2 (germline): DFQATT, SNEGSKA (reference sequence). Trimming shortened V by 4 bases and J by 3 bases, and 13 bases separated the two germline ends. The CDR3 has 14 amino acids. The CDR3 spells CSAIRLSFYNEQFF. As DNA, the CDR3 is TGCAGTGCTATTAGACTTTCGTTCTACAATGAGCAGTTCTTC.

In this sample, this clonotype turned up a few times. The V and J genes are TRBV12-3 or TRBV12-4 and TRBJ1-6; D may be TRBD1 (6 bases). Trimming shortened V by 10 bases and J by 9 bases, and 19 bases separated the two germline ends. The CDR3 runs to 14 residues. This chain's CDR3 is CAISRGQKSSPLHF. The DNA for the CDR3 is TGTGCCATTTCCCGGGGACAAAAAAGTTCACCCCTCCACTTT.

The chain is built from TRBV5-1 and TRBJ1-4; the D gene is possibly TRBD1 (5 bases). This CDR3 comprises 15 residues. Germline V gene lookup returns CDR1 SGHRS and CDR2 YFSETQ. Trimming removed 0 bases from V and 8 bases from J, with 14 bases in between. DNA of the CDR3: TGCGCCAGCAGCTTGGACCGGGGCCTAGGGGAAAAACTGTTTTTT. Amino acid sequence: CASSLDRGLGEKLFF.

The chain combines TRBV5-1 with TRBJ2-7, with a possible D match to TRBD2 (5 bases). The germline V gene has CDR1 SGHRS and CDR2 YFSETQ. This CDR3 is built from 15 residues. V was clipped by 6 bases and J by 7 bases, with 23 bases between them. The CDR3 region has the DNA TGCGCCAGCACCTCCCTCGGACTGGGGAGTGAAGAGCAGTACTTC. This gives the protein CASTSLGLGSEEQYF.

CDR3 DNA: TGTGCCAGCAGCTTACAGGCCGCAGATACGCAGTATTTT. This encodes CASSLQAADTQYF. The rearrangement joins TRBV7-2 to TRBJ2-3; the D is unclear. This CDR3 contains 13 residues. The germline CDR1 and CDR2 sequences are SGHTA and FQGNSA. V was trimmed by 2 bases and J by 4 bases, leaving 7 bases between them.

In this sample, this clonotype turned up a few times. The chain carries TRBV19 and TRBJ2-3; 7 nucleotides line up with TRBD1. The CDR3 runs to 15 residues. The J segment lost 4 bases and the V segment lost 3 bases, leaving 7 bases of the junction unmatched. Germline CDR1 and CDR2: LNHDA and SQIVND (reference sequence). CDR3 in DNA: TGTGCCAGTAGTATGTCGGACAGGATGCCAGATACGCAGTATTTT. This sequence encodes CASSMSDRMPDTQYF.

The V and J genes are TRBV6-1 and TRBJ1-3; D unresolved. Germline V gene sequence: CDR1 MNHNS, CDR2 SASEGT. This CDR3 comprises 13 residues. The V gene lost 11 bases and the J gene lost 3 bases, with 14 bases spanning the gap. CDR3: CAAQRLFGNTIYF. CDR3 DNA: TGTGCCGCCCAACGACTTTTTGGAAACACCATATATTTT.

V is TRBV20-1 and J is TRBJ2-3; TRBD1 might be the D (6 bases). Per germline, CDR1 DFQATT and CDR2 SNEGSKA (reference sequence). The CDR3 consists of 15 residues. V lost 6 bases and J 2 bases, leaving 18 bases between the germline ends. CDR3 bases: TGCAGTGCCTGGGACACTTCTTTGATCACAGATACGCAGTATTTT. Translated: CSAWDTSLITDTQYF.

This sequence joins TRBV15 and TRBJ2-3; 8 bases align to TRBD2. Germline V gene lookup returns CDR1 LNHNV and CDR2 YYDKDF (reference sequence). The V segment lost 7 bases and the J segment 7 bases; nucleotides outside the gene matches: 13. The CDR3 consists of 15 residues. This chain's CDR3 is CATTTSAGGHNTQYF. DNA for the CDR3: TGTGCCACCACCACGTCCGCGGGAGGACATAATACGCAGTATTTT.

The chain has TRBV9 and TRBJ2-1; D is unclear. V was pared by 0 bases and J by 9 bases, with 10 bases between. The CDR3 contains 13 residues. Germline lookup yields CDR1 SGDLS and CDR2 YYNGEE. Here the CDR3 reads CASSVVDGGEQFF. In DNA, the CDR3 is TGTGCCAGCAGCGTAGTGGACGGCGGTGAGCAGTTCTTC.

This clonotype has only a few counts. This sequence joins TRBV20-1 and TRBJ2-1; no clear D. V was cut by 1 base and J by 9 bases, with 7 bases left in between. This CDR3 is 11 amino acids long. CDR1 and CDR2 (germline): DFQATT, SNEGSKA (reference sequence). The CDR3 loop reads CSARGYGEQFF. In DNA form, the CDR3 reads TGCAGTGCTAGAGGCTACGGTGAGCAGTTCTTC.

A single count supports this clonotype. A much larger clone differs from this one at a single base, so this may be a read error. The CDR3 is CAWVLRGSPFF. The CDR3 coding sequence is TGTGCCTGGGTCCTCCGGGGCTCTCCGTTCTTC. The chain combines TRBV30 with TRBJ2-1; either TRBD1 or TRBD2 may fit D (5 bases each). Germline V CDR1 and CDR2: GTSNPN, SVGIG (reference sequence). Trimming shortened V by 5 bases and J by 15 bases, and 17 bases separated the two germline ends. This CDR3 is built from 11 residues.

In its sample, this clonotype was seen a few times. Germline and junction disagree at one end, which may indicate a read error. The V gene is TRBV29-1, the J gene TRBJ2-1; 10 bases agree with TRBD1. Germline assignment: CDR1 SQVTM and CDR2 ANQGSEA. This CDR3 is built from 14 residues. CDR3 sequence reads: CIVVDRGRNYEQFF. The CDR3 nucleotides read TGCATCGTTGTTGACAGGGGGCGCAATTATGAGCAGTTCTTC.

This sequence joins TRBV5-5 and TRBJ2-7; 7 bases align to TRBD1. CDR1 is SGHKS and CDR2 is YYEKEE in the germline V gene (reference sequence). There are 14 residues in the CDR3. V shed 4 bases and J 3 bases; nucleotides not matched to a gene: 7. The CDR3 sequence: CASSPTGIFYEQYF. CDR3 in DNA: TGTGCCAGCAGCCCGACAGGGATTTTCTACGAGCAGTACTTC.

The gene calls are TRBV15 and TRBJ2-5, with D perhaps TRBD2 (5 bases). V lost 0 bases and J 1 base, leaving 9 bases between the germline ends. The CDR3 contains 15 residues. CDR1 is LNHNV, CDR2 YYDKDF, per germline (reference sequence). The CDR3 here is CATSRDAGIQETQYF. The CDR3 region has the DNA TGTGCCACCAGCAGAGATGCGGGTATCCAAGAGACCCAGTACTTC.

A few counts support this clonotype. This chain uses TRBV16 with TRBJ2-1, with 11 bases aligning to TRBD2. This CDR3 spans 15 amino acids. V shed 1 base and J 6 bases; nucleotides not matched to a gene: 2. The germline V gene encodes CDR1 KGHSY and CDR2 FQNENV. The CDR3 DNA reads TGTGCCAGCAGCCAATGGCTAGCGGGAGGCAATGAGCAGTTCTTC. It translates to CASSQWLAGGNEQFF.

This clonotype was detected only a few times. This chain uses TRBV20-1 with TRBJ1-3, with D unresolved. Trimming left V 1 base short and J 0 bases short, with 13 bases between. CDR1 and CDR2 from the germline V gene are DFQATT and SNEGSKA (reference sequence). This CDR3 has 16 residues. CDR3 DNA sequence: TGCAGTGCTAGAGCCCATCGCTCGTCCTCTGGAAACACCATATATTTT. Translated, it gives CSARAHRSSSGNTIYF.